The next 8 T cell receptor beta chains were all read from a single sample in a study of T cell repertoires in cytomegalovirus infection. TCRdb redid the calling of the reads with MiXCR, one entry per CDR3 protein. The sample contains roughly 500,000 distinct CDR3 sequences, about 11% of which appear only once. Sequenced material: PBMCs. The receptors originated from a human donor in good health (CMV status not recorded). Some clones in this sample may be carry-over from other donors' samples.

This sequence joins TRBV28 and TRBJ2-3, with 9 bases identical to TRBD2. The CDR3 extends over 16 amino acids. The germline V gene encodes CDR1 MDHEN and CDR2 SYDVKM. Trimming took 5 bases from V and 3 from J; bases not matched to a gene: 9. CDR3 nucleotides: TGTGCCAGCAGTCCCGTAGCGGGAGTAGGTACAGATACGCAGTATTTT. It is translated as CASSPVAGVGTDTQYF.

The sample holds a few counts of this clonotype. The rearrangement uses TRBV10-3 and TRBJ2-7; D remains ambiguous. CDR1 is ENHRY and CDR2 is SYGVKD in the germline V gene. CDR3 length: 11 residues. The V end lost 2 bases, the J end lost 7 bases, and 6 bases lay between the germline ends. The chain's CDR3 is CAISEDGEQYF. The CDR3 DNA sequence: TGTGCCATCAGTGAGGATGGAGAGCAGTACTTC.

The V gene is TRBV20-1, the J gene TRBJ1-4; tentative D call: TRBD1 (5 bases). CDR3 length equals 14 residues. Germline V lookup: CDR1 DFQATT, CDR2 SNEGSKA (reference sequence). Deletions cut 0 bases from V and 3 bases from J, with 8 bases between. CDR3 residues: CSARDGGSNEKLFF. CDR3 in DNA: TGCAGTGCTAGAGATGGGGGTTCTAATGAAAAACTGTTTTTT.

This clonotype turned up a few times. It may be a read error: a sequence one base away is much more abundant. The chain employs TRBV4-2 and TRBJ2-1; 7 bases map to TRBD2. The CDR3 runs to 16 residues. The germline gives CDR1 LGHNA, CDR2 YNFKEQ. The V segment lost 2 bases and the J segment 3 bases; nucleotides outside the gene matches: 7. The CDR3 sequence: CASSQMLIAGYNEQFF. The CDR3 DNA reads TGTGCCAGCAGCCAAATGTTGATAGCGGGCTACAATGAGCAGTTCTTC.

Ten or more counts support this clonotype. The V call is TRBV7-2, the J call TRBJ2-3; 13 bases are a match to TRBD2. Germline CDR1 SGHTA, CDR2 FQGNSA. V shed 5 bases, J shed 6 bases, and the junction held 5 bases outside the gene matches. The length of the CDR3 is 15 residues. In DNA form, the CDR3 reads TGTGCCAGCAGCCGGACTAGCGGGGGCTGGGATACGCAGTATTTT. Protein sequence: CASSRTSGGWDTQYF.

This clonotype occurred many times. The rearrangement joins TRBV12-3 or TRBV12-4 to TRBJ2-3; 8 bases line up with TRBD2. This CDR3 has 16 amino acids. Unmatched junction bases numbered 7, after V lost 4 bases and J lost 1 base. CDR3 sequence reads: CASSWDSGGGTDTQYF. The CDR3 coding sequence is TGTGCCAGCAGTTGGGACTCCGGGGGGGGCACAGATACGCAGTATTTT.

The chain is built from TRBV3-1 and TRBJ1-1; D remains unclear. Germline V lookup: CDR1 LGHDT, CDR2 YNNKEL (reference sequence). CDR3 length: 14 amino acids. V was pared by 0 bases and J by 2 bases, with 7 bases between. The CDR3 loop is CASSQDWGNTEAFF. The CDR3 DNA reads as TGTGCCAGCAGCCAAGATTGGGGAAACACTGAAGCTTTCTTT. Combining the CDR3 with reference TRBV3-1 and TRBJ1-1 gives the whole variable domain DTAVSQTPKYLVTQMGNDKSIKCEQNLGHDTMYWYKQDSKKFLKIMFSYNNKELIINETVPNRFSPKSPDKAHLNLHINSLELGDSAVYFCASSQDWGNTEAFFGQGTRLTVV.

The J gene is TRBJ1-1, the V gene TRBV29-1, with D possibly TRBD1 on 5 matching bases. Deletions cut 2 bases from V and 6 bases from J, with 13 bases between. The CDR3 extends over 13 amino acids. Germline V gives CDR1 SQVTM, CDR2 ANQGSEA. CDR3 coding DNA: TGCAGCGTTGAACCAGGGATGGGCGCTGAAGCTTTCTTT. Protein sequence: CSVEPGMGAEAFF.